This TCR beta chain was sequenced for a study of T cell repertoires in cytomegalovirus infection. Study-level information: TCR beta signatures that were public indicated CMV infection and matching HLA type.

Comment on this clonotype: As yet, its antigen is unknown.

General study points: People with CMV and the relevant HLA were identified by cumulative public TCR beta family frequency. Ex vivo, HLA-C-restricted CMV-specific TCR beta clonotypes prevailed over the rest of the response.

TCRdb reprocessed the reads with MiXCR, giving one entry per CDR3 protein. The data show fewer than 700,000 distinct CDR3 sequences, 24% seen once. In germline, CDR1 is DFQATT, CDR2 SNEGSKA (reference sequence). This CDR3 region has 14 residues. Trimming took off 0 bases at V and 4 bases at J, with 10 bases between the two ends. Source material: CD8+ T cells from PBMCs. V gene TRBV20-1 combines with J gene TRBJ1-3, with D perhaps matching TRBD1 (5 bases). The TCR comes from a human donor in good health (CMV status not recorded). Some clones in this sample may be carry-over from other donors' samples. The CDR3 is CSARDRQWGNTIYF. The CDR3 DNA reads as TGCAGTGCTAGAGATCGACAGTGGGGAAACACCATATATTTT.